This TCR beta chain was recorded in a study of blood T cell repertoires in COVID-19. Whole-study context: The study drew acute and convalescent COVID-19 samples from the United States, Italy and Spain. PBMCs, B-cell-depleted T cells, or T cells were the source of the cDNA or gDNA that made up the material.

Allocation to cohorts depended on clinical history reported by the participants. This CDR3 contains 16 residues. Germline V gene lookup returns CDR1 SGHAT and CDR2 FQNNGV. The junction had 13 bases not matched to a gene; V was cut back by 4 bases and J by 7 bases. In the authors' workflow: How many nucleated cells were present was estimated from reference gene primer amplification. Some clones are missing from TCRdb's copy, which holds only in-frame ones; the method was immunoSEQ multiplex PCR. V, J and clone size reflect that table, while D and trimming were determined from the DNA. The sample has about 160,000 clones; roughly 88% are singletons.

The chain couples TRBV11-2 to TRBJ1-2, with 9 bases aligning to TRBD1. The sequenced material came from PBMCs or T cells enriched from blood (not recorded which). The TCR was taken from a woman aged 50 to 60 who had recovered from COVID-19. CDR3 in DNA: TGTGCCAGCAGCTCGGAACAGGGGGCACGGGTTCGTGGCTACACCTTC. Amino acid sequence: CASSSEQGARVRGYTF.